Detailed here is one T cell receptor beta chain. Its antigen remains unknown. This sample was included in a study of T cells after yellow fever vaccination. Study observations and caveats: Only a minor proportion of clonotypes was detected across both CD4 and CD8 compartments. Booster sampling recovered most clones from primary vaccination (roughly 97% CD4, around 88% CD8). Abundant contaminating clonotypes from the bulk population could appear in FACS-sorted repertoires.

Template switching with 5'RACE generated the TCR cDNA and added a universal primer site and UMIs. Using its own MiXCR run on the 5' RACE reads, TCRdb lists one record per CDR3 protein. The data contain 500,000 to 650,000 distinct CDR3 sequences, about a sixth of them seen just once; the ten biggest clones take up 17%. This CDR3 is built from 20 residues. With V trimmed by 1 base and J by 0 bases, 13 bases remained unmatched. Germline CDR1 and CDR2: SSHAT and FNYEAQ (reference sequence). The sequence derives from a man aged 18 to 30 who received the YFV17D yellow fever vaccine. This chain links TRBV7-7 with TRBJ2-3; 10 bases fit TRBD2. The sample was PBMCs, taken roughly 5 days after the first yellow fever vaccination. This chain's CDR3 is CASSLGGLAGGRVSTDTQYF. The DNA for the CDR3 is TGTGCCAGCAGCTTAGGAGGGTTAGCGGGGGGCCGTGTTAGCACAGATACGCAGTATTTT.